One and the same sample provided the 27 T cell receptor beta chains below, sequenced in a study of OX40 agonist ivuxolimab in advanced cancers. The assay was immunoSEQ multiplex PCR, and TCRdb's table has in-frame clones only and misses some. Here the sample spans more than 40,000 clones, just over 85% being singletons. Sequenced here: CD4+ or CD8+ T cells sorted from blood, sampled in a trial of the OX40 agonist ivuxolimab. The receptors stem from an adult with an advanced solid tumor such as melanoma, head and neck, liver or kidney cancer.

The rearrangement uses TRBV5-1 and TRBJ1-3; D gene ambiguous. This CDR3 has 14 amino acids. From germline, CDR1 is SGHRS and CDR2 YFSETQ. V was cut by 1 base and J by 2 bases, with 7 bases left in between. CDR3 coding DNA: TGCGCCAGCAGCTTGAGTAGGGCTGGAAACACCATATATTTT. Encoded protein: CASSLSRAGNTIYF.

The chain has TRBV6-5 and TRBJ1-4; D unclear. The ends were cut back, 2 bases at V and 1 base at J, with 8 bases in the middle. The germline CDR1 and CDR2 sequences are MNHEY and SVGAGI. CDR3 length: 15 residues. CDR3 sequence: CASSYTGRTNEKLFF. Here the CDR3 DNA reads TGTGCCAGCAGTTACACGGGCCGAACTAATGAAAAACTGTTTTTT.

This clone has a handful of counts. This chain links TRBV9 with TRBJ1-2, with TRBD1 identical over 8 bases. The ends lost 4 bases at V and 7 bases at J; junction bases unmatched: 9. There are 14 residues in the CDR3. The germline gives CDR1 SGDLS, CDR2 YYNGEE. CDR3 coding DNA: TGTGCCAGCAGCACCTTGCCAGGGGGCTTTGGCTACACCTTC. This gives the protein CASSTLPGGFGYTF.

This sequence joins TRBV14 and TRBJ1-3, with D possibly matching TRBD1 (5 bases). CDR1 SGHDN and CDR2 FVKESK come from the germline V gene. The CDR3 spans 14 residues. Trimming shortened V by 2 bases and J by 1 base, and 6 bases separated the two germline ends. For the CDR3, the DNA is TGTGCCAGCAGCCAACCAGGGTCTGGAAACACCATATATTTT. Translating it yields CASSQPGSGNTIYF. Complete variable domain (other parts from reference TRBV14 and TRBJ1-3): EAGVTQFPSHSVIEKGQTVTLRCDPISGHDNLYWYRRVMGKEIKFLLHFVKESKQDESGMPNNRFLAERTGGTYSTLKVQPAELEDSGVYFCASSQPGSGNTIYFGEGSWLTVV.

The chain is built from TRBV27 and TRBJ2-7; D might be TRBD1 or TRBD2, each matching 5 bases. Trimming removed 1 base from V and 3 bases from J, with 10 bases in between. Per germline, CDR1 MNHEY and CDR2 SMNVEV (reference sequence). The CDR3 runs to 14 residues. CDR3 sequence: CASSLWGSGYEQYF. As DNA, the CDR3 is TGTGCCAGCAGTTTATGGGGGAGCGGCTACGAGCAGTACTTC.

A single count supports this clone. The J gene is TRBJ2-1, the V gene TRBV18, with 9 nucleotides matching TRBD1. CDR1 and CDR2 (germline): KGHSH, LQKENI. This CDR3 has 15 residues. With 3 bases clipped from V and 6 bases from J, the junction kept 6 bases outside the gene matches. CDR3: CASSPSGTGINEQFF. DNA for the CDR3: TGTGCCAGCTCACCTTCGGGGACAGGGATCAATGAGCAGTTCTTC.

The chain links TRBV27 to TRBJ2-5; D perhaps matches TRBD1 (5 bases). Germline values: CDR1 MNHEY, CDR2 SMNVEV (reference sequence). Trimming took off 7 bases at V and 2 bases at J, with 11 bases between the two ends. The CDR3 is made up of 13 amino acids. CDR3 bases: TGTGCCAGCATGGGCAGGGTGCAAGAGACCCAGTACTTC. As protein: CASMGRVQETQYF.

The chain is built from TRBV5-1 and TRBJ2-1, with TRBD2 identical over 9 bases. Germline loops: CDR1 SGHRS, CDR2 YFSETQ. V lost 0 bases to trimming and J lost 5 bases; unmatched junction nucleotides: 3. The CDR3 contains 15 residues. The CDR3 DNA is TGCGCCAGCAGCTTGGTTATAGCGGGGGACAATGAGCAGTTCTTC. Translating gives CASSLVIAGDNEQFF. Variable domain in full (rest from reference TRBV5-1 and TRBJ2-1): KAGVTQTPRYLIKTRGQQVTLSCSPISGHRSVSWYQQTPGQGLQFLFEYFSETQRNKGNFPGRFSGRQFSNSRSEMNVSTLELGDSALYLCASSLVIAGDNEQFFGPGTRLTVL.

The CDR3 coding sequence is TGTGCCAGCACCGAGGACAGGGGGATTTATCAGCCCCAGCATTTT. Its translation is CASTEDRGIYQPQHF. The V gene is TRBV6-1, the J gene TRBJ1-5; 10 bases are shared with TRBD1. Germline loops: CDR1 MNHNS, CDR2 SASEGT. Trimming took 7 bases from V and 5 from J; bases not matched to a gene: 8. The CDR3 consists of 15 residues.

The chain is built from TRBV5-1 and TRBJ2-1; tentative D call: TRBD2 (5 bases). The CDR3 length is 11 residues. Germline CDR1 and CDR2: SGHRS and YFSETQ. V shed 5 bases and J shed 8 bases, with 8 bases lying between them. CDR3 sequence: CASSEGYEQFF. In nucleotides, the CDR3 is TGCGCCAGCAGTGAGGGTTATGAGCAGTTCTTC.

The chain employs TRBV9 and TRBJ2-7; TRBD2 aligns across 7 bases. The V gene end was trimmed by 4 bases and the J gene end by 4 bases; junction bases not matched to a gene: 8. The CDR3 totals 14 residues. CDR1 is SGDLS, CDR2 YYNGEE, per germline. The CDR3 bases are TGTGCCAGCAGCCCCCAAGGCGGGAGTTACGAGCAGTACTTC. It translates to CASSPQGGSYEQYF.

A few counts support this clone. The genes are TRBV10-1 and TRBJ1-2, with 9 bases lining up with TRBD1. From germline, CDR1 is WNHNN and CDR2 SYGVQD (reference sequence). This CDR3 has 17 amino acids. V shed 3 bases, J shed 0 bases, and the junction held 8 bases outside the gene matches. Here the CDR3 reads CASSDNGTGLANYGYTF. The DNA for the CDR3 is TGCGCCAGCAGTGACAACGGGACAGGGCTAGCTAACTATGGCTACACCTTC.

The rearrangement links TRBV5-6 to TRBJ2-5; TRBD2 matches 15 bases. Germline V gene data show CDR1 as SGHDT and CDR2 as YYEEEE. V lost 4 bases, J lost 5 bases, and 3 bases stayed unmatched. CDR3 size: 15 residues. The DNA of the CDR3 is TGTGCCAGCAGCGGGACTAGCGGGGGGCCGGAGACCCAGTACTTC. Translated: CASSGTSGGPETQYF. Drawing the rest from reference TRBV5-6 and TRBJ2-5, the complete variable domain is DAGVTQSPTHLIKTRGQQVTLRCSPKSGHDTVSWYQQALGQGPQFIFQYYEEEERQRGNFPDRFSGHQFPNYSSELNVNALLLGDSALYLCASSGTSGGPETQYFGPGTRLLVL.

This chain links TRBV6-5 with TRBJ1-2, with D uncertain. The CDR3 has 12 residues. The germline gives CDR1 MNHEY, CDR2 SVGAGI. Trimming pared 6 bases from V and 3 bases from J, leaving 8 bases between. This chain's CDR3 is CASSKNHYGYTF. The CDR3 DNA follows: TGTGCCAGCAGCAAAAATCACTATGGCTACACCTTC.

The chain recombines TRBV9 with TRBJ1-1; D call uncertain. There are 15 residues in the CDR3. Germline V gene lookup returns CDR1 SGDLS and CDR2 YYNGEE. V was shortened by 3 bases and J by 1 base, with 13 bases between the two germline ends. In DNA form, the CDR3 reads TGTGCCAGCAGCGCGAGGGCAGCACCGAACACTGAAGCTTTCTTT. Translating gives CASSARAAPNTEAFF.

This chain joins TRBV19 and TRBJ1-2, with 11 bases identical to TRBD1. The V gene's germline CDR1 is LNHDA and CDR2 SQIVND (reference sequence). V lost 1 base to trimming and J lost 5 bases; unmatched junction nucleotides: 6. The CDR3 length is 16 residues. CDR3 region: CASSIARTGGAYGYTF. The DNA of the CDR3 is TGTGCCAGTAGTATAGCGAGGACAGGGGGCGCGTATGGCTACACCTTC.

The chain joins TRBV9 to TRBJ1-1; the D is unclear. Germline CDR1 is SGDLS and CDR2 is YYNGEE. The CDR3 covers 13 residues. Trimming took 2 bases from V and 4 from J, leaving 9 bases between them. The CDR3 spells CASSVGDGTEAFF. The CDR3 DNA is TGTGCCAGCAGCGTTGGGGATGGCACTGAAGCTTTCTTT.

V usage is TRBV18 and J usage is TRBJ2-3; D possibly corresponds to TRBD2 (6 bases). Germline values: CDR1 KGHSH, CDR2 LQKENI. The CDR3 length is 12 residues. V dropped 6 bases and J dropped 6 bases, with 10 bases sitting between them. CDR3 DNA sequence: TGTGCCAGCTCGGGTCGGGAGGATACGCAGTATTTT. Protein product: CASSGREDTQYF.

The rearrangement uses TRBV7-9 and TRBJ2-1; 8 positions agree with TRBD1. J gave up 4 bases and V 5 bases, and 10 bases lay outside the gene matches. Germline V gene lookup returns CDR1 SEHNR and CDR2 FQNEAQ (reference sequence). CDR3 size: 16 residues. CDR3 sequence reads: CASSRLGQGAYNEQFF. CDR3 nucleotides: TGTGCCAGCAGCCGCCTCGGGCAGGGGGCTTACAATGAGCAGTTCTTC.

The chain is built from TRBV10-3 and TRBJ2-7; TRBD1 aligns across 9 bases. With 5 bases clipped from V and 4 bases from J, the junction kept 3 bases outside the gene matches. The CDR3 sequence is 13 residues long. The germline CDR1 and CDR2 sequences are ENHRY and SYGVKD. The CDR3 sequence is CAISRQGVYEQYF. DNA for the CDR3: TGTGCCATCAGTCGACAGGGGGTTTACGAGCAGTACTTC.

The chain combines TRBV7-9 with TRBJ2-7; 7 positions match TRBD1. V shed 6 bases and J 1 base; nucleotides not matched to a gene: 6. The CDR3 covers 14 residues. CDR1 is SEHNR, CDR2 FQNEAQ, per germline (reference sequence). The CDR3 is CASSPPTGSYEQYF. DNA for the CDR3: TGTGCCAGCAGTCCTCCGACAGGGTCCTACGAGCAGTACTTC.

The genes are TRBV2 and TRBJ1-5; the D gene is possibly TRBD1 (5 bases). The CDR3 runs 15 residues. Germline CDR1 SNHLY, CDR2 FYNNEI. Trimming stripped 4 bases from V and 0 bases from J, with 10 bases between. CDR3 protein: CASSVGGHSNQPQHF. In DNA, the CDR3 is TGTGCCAGCAGTGTGGGGGGTCATAGCAATCAGCCCCAGCATTTT. The complete variable domain, with remaining parts taken from reference TRBV2 and TRBJ1-5, reads EPEVTQTPSHQVTQMGQEVILRCVPISNHLYFYWYRQILGQKVEFLVSFYNNEISEKSEIFDDQFSVERPDGSNFTLKIRSTKLEDSAMYFCASSVGGHSNQPQHFGDGTRLSIL.

The chain employs TRBV7-3 and TRBJ2-1, with D perhaps TRBD2 (5 bases). In germline, CDR1 is SGHTA, CDR2 FQGTGA. The CDR3 is made up of 15 amino acids. Trimming cost V 1 base and J 8 bases, with 15 bases left between them. CDR3 in amino acids: CASSLSGRGYDEQFF. The CDR3 DNA reads TGTGCCAGCAGCTTAAGTGGGAGAGGTTACGATGAGCAGTTCTTC.

The V gene is TRBV10-3, the J gene TRBJ2-7; unclear D gene. The CDR3 is 13 residues long. Trimming pared 6 bases from V and 0 bases from J, leaving 9 bases between. Germline CDR1 reads ENHRY; CDR2 reads SYGVKD. This CDR3 reads CAIRGLSSYEQYF. The CDR3 nucleotides read TGTGCCATCAGAGGCCTTAGCTCCTACGAGCAGTACTTC.

The chain has TRBV7-2 and TRBJ2-3; D gene unclear. Looked up from germline, CDR1 is SGHTA and CDR2 is FQGNSA. The CDR3 runs to 15 residues. Trimming took off 5 bases at V and 0 bases at J, with 12 bases between the two ends. CDR3 in amino acids: CASSPQMTSTDTQYF. The CDR3 coding sequence is TGTGCCAGCAGCCCCCAGATGACTAGCACAGATACGCAGTATTTT.

The rearrangement joins TRBV11-3 to TRBJ2-3; D uncertain. The germline CDR1 and CDR2 sequences are SGHNT and YENEEA. The V end was cut by 5 bases, the J end by 0 bases, with 6 bases between. There are 13 residues in the CDR3. The CDR3 DNA reads as TGTGCCAGCAGCCTGATCAGCACAGATACGCAGTATTTT. Translation gives CASSLISTDTQYF.

This clone was detected only once. The genes are TRBV9 and TRBJ2-1, with D perhaps TRBD2 (6 bases). The germline V gene encodes CDR1 SGDLS and CDR2 YYNGEE. This CDR3 is built from 17 residues. The V end lost 0 bases, the J end lost 2 bases, and 15 bases lay between the germline ends. This CDR3 is CASSVGSSGKTYNEQFF. The CDR3 DNA sequence: TGTGCCAGCAGCGTAGGGAGTAGCGGAAAAACCTACAATGAGCAGTTCTTC.